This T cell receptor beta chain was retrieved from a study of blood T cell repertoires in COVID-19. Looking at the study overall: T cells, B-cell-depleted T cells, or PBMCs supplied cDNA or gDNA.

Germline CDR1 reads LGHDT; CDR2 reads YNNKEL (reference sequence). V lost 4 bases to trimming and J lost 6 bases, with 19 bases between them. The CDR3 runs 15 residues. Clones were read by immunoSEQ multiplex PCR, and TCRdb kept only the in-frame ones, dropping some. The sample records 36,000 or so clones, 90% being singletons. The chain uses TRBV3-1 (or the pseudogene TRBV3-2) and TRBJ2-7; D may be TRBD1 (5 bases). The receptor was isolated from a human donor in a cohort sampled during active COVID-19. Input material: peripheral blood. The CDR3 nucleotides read TGTGCCAGCAGCCTCCAACGTGGGCCCCAGGGCGAGCAGTACTTC. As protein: CASSLQRGPQGEQYF.